The present T cell receptor (beta chain) was sequenced within a study of T cell responses to AZD1222 COVID-19 vaccine. Second-dose schedules of about 4 or about 12 weeks were combined. Data came from immunoSEQ multiplex PCR; TCRdb stores just in-frame clones and leaves some out. The table has tens of thousands of clones, around 89% seen once. This CDR3 is 11 amino acids long. The germline CDR1 and CDR2 sequences are LNHDA and SQIVND (reference sequence). Trimming took 5 bases from V and 5 from J, leaving 6 bases between them. Findings of the study overall: Variant regions that are unmutated are reportedly the target of nearly half of spike-specific TCRs. Repertoire sampling happened only post peak T cell response. It was only 6 or 7 AZD1222 recipients who were seropositive at baseline.

With respect to this clone: Its antigen is as yet unknown.

Sequences were derived from peripheral blood, sampled 28 days after the second AZD1222 dose. This TCR was recovered from an adult who received the AZD1222 COVID-19 vaccine. The chain is built from TRBV19 and TRBJ1-1; D gene uncertain. The CDR3 sequence is CASSGWTEAFF. The DNA of the CDR3 is TGTGCCAGTAGTGGGTGGACTGAAGCTTTCTTT.